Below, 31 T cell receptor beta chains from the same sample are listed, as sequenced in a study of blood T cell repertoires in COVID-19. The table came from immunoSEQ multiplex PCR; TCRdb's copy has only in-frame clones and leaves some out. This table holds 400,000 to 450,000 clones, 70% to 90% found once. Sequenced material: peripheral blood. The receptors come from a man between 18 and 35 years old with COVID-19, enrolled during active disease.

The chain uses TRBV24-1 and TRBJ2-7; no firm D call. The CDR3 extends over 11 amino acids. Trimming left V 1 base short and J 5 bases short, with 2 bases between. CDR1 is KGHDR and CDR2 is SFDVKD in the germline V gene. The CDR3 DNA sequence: TGTGCCACCAGTGATTTCGACGAGCAGTACTTC. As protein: CATSDFDEQYF.

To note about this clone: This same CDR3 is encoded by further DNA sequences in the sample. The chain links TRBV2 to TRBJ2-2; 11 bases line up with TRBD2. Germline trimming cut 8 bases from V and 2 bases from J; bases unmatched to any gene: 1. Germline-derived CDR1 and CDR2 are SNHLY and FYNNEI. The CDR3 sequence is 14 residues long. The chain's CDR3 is CASRLAGNTGELFF. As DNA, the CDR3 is TGTGCCAGCCGACTAGCGGGAAACACCGGGGAGCTGTTTTTT.

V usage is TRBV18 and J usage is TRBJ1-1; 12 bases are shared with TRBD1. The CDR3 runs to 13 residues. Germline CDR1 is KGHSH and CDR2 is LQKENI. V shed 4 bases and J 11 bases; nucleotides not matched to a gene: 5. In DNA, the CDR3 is TGTGCCAGCTCACGCGGGACAGGGGGCGACGCTTTCTTT. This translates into CASSRGTGGDAFF.

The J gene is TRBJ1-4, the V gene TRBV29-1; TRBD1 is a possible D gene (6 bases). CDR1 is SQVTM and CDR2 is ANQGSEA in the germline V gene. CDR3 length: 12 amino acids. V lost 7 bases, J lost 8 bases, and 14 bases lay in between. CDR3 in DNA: TGCAGCGGCACCTGGGGGCAAGAAAAACTGTTTTTT. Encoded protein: CSGTWGQEKLFF.

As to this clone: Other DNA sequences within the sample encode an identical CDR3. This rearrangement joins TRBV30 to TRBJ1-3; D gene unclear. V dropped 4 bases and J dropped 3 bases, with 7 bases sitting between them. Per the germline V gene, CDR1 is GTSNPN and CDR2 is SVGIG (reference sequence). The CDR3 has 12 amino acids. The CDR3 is CAWTRGGNTIYF. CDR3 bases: TGTGCCTGGACGAGAGGTGGAAACACCATATATTTT.

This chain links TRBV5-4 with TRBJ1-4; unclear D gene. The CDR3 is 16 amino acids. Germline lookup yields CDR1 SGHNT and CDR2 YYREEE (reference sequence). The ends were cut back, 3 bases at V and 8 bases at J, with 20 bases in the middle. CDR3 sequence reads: CASSSTTRAGGEKLFF. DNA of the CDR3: TGTGCCAGCAGCTCAACTACAAGGGCGGGCGGGGAAAAACTGTTTTTT.

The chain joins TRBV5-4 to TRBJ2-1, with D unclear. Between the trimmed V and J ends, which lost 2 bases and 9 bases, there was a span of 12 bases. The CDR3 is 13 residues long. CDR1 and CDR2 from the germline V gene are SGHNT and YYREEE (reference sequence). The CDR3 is CASSFGISVEQFF. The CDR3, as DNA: TGTGCCAGCAGCTTTGGTATTTCGGTTGAGCAGTTCTTC.

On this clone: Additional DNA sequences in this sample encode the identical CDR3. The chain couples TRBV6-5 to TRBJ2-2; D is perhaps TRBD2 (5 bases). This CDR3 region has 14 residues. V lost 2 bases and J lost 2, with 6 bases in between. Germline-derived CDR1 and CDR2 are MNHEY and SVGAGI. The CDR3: CASSYGLNTGELFF. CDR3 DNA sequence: TGTGCCAGCAGTTACGGACTTAACACCGGGGAGCTGTTTTTT.

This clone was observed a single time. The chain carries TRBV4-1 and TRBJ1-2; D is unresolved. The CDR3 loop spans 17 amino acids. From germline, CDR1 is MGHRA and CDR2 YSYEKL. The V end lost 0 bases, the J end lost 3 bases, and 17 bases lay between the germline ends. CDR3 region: CASSQDFWQQTYYGYTF. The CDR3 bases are TGCGCCAGCAGCCAAGACTTTTGGCAACAGACCTACTATGGCTACACCTTC.

The CDR3 loop is CASTDRDSNYEQYF. CDR3 sequence (DNA): TGCGCCAGCACCGACCGGGACAGCAATTACGAGCAGTACTTC. The chain carries TRBV10-2 and TRBJ2-7; 7 bases fit TRBD1. The CDR3 has 14 amino acids. Germline-derived CDR1 and CDR2 are WSHSY and SAAADI. Trimming at V came to 7 bases and at J to 4 bases, leaving 10 bases not matched to a gene.

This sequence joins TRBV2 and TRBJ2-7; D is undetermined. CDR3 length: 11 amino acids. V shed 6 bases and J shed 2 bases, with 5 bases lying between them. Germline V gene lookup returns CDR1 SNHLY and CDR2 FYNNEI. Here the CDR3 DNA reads TGTGCCAGCAGCTACCCCTACGAGCAGTACTTC. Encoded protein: CASSYPYEQYF.

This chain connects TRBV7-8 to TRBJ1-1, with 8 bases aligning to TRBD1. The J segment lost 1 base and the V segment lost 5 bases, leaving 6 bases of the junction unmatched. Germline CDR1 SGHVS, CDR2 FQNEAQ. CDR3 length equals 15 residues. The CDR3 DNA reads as TGTGCCAGCAGCCCTGGGGACAGGAGGAACACTGAAGCTTTCTTT. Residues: CASSPGDRRNTEAFF.

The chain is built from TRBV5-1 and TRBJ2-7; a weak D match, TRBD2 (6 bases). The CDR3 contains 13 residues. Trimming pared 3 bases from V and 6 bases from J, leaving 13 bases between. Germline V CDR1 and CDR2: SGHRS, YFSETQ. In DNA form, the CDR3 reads TGCGCCAGCAGCTCAGGAGGGCCGGCCGAGCAGTACTTC. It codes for CASSSGGPAEQYF.

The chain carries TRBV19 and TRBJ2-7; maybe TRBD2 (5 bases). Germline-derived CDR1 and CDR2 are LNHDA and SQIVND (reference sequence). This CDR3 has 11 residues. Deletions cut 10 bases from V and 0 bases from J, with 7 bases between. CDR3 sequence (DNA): TGTGCCACCCGGGACTCCTACGAGCAGTACTTC. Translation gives CATRDSYEQYF.

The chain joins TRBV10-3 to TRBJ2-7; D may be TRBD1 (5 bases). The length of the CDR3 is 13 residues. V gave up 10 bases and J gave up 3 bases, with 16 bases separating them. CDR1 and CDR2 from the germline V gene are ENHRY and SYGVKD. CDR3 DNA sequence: TGTGCCACGAAACTACAGGTAAACTACGAGCAGTACTTC. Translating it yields CATKLQVNYEQYF.

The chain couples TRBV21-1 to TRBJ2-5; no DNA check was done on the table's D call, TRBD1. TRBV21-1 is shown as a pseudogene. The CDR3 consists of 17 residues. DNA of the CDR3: TGTGCCAGCAGCAAAGTCCCAGGATGGTTGTACCAAGAGACCCAGTACTTC. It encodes CASSKVPGWLYQETQYF.

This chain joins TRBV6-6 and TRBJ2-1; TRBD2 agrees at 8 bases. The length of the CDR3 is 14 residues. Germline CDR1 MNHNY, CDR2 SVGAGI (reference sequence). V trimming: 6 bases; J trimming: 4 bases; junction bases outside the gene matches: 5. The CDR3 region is CASSPGGVYNEQFF. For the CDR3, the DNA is TGTGCCAGCAGCCCCGGGGGGGTGTACAATGAGCAGTTCTTC.

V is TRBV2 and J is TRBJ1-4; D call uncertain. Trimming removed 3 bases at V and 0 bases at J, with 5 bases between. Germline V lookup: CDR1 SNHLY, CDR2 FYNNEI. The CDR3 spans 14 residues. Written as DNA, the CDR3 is TGTGCCAGCAGTGATTTCGCAACTAATGAAAAACTGTTTTTT. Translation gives CASSDFATNEKLFF.

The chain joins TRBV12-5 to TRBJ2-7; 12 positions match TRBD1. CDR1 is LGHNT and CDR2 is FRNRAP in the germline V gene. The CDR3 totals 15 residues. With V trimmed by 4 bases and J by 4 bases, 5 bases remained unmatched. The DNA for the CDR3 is TGTGCTAGTGGTTCCCCGGGACAGGGGGCATACGAGCAGTACTTC. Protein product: CASGSPGQGAYEQYF.

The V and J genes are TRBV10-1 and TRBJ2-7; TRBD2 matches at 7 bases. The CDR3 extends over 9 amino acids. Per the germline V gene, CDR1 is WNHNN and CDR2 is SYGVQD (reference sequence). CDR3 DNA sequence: TGCGCCAGCAAGGGGAGGGAGTGGGTC. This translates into CASKGREWV.

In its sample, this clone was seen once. The CDR3 DNA is TGTGCCAGCAGCCAAGCGTTTCAGTACACAGATACGCAGTATTTT. Translation: CASSQAFQYTDTQYF. The chain employs TRBV3-1 (or the pseudogene TRBV3-2) and TRBJ2-3; D unresolved. Germline CDR1 and CDR2: LGHDT and YNNKEL (reference sequence). V was clipped by 1 base and J by 2 bases, with 10 bases between them. This CDR3 contains 15 residues.

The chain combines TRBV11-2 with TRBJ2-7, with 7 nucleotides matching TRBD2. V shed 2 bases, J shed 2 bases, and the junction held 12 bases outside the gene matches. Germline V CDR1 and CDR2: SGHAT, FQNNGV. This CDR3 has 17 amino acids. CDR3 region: CASSLREGPRGPYEQYF. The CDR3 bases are TGTGCCAGCAGCTTAAGGGAGGGACCCAGAGGGCCCTACGAGCAGTACTTC. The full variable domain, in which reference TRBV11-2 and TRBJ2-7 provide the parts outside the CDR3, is EAGVAQSPRYKIIEKRQSVAFWCNPISGHATLYWYQQILGQGPKLLIQFQNNGVVDDSQLPKDRFSAERLKGVDSTLKIQPAKLEDSAVYLCASSLREGPRGPYEQYFGPGTRLTVT.

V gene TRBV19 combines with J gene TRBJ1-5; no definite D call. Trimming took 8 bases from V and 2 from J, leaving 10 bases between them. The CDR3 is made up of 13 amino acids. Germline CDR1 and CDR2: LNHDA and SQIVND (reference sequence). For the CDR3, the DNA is TGTGCCAGTGGCCTCGTCGGCAATCAGCCCCAGCATTTT. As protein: CASGLVGNQPQHF. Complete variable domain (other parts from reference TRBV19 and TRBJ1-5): DGGITQSPKYLFRKEGQNVTLSCEQNLNHDAMYWYRQDPGQGLRLIYYSQIVNDFQKGDIAEGYSVSREKKESFPLTVTSAQKNPTAFYLCASGLVGNQPQHFGDGTRLSIL.

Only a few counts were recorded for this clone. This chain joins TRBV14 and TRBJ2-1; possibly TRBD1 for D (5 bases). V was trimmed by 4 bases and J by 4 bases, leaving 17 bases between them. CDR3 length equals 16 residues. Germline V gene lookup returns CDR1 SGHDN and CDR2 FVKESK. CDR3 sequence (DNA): TGTGCCAGCAGCCCCTACAGGACGCTCAGATACAATGAGCAGTTCTTC. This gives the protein CASSPYRTLRYNEQFF. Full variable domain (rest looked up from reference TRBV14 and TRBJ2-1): EAGVTQFPSHSVIEKGQTVTLRCDPISGHDNLYWYRRVMGKEIKFLLHFVKESKQDESGMPNNRFLAERTGGTYSTLKVQPAELEDSGVYFCASSPYRTLRYNEQFFGPGTRLTVL.

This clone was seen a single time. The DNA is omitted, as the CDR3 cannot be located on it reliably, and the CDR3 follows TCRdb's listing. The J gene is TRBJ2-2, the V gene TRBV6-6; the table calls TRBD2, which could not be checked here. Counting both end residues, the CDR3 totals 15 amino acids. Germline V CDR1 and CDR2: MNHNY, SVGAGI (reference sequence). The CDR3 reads CASSSSASGTKGLFF.

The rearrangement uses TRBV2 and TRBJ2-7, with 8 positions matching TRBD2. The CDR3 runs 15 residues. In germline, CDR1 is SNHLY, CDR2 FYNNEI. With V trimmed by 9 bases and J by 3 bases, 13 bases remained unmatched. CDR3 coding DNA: TGTGCCAGGAGAGGCGCGGGGGGACTCCTCTACGAGCAGTACTTC. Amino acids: CARRGAGGLLYEQYF.

CDR3 residues: CASSSGPPGQPFF. The CDR3 region has the DNA TGTGCCAGCAGCTCGGGACCCCCGGGACAGCCGTTTTTT. The V gene is TRBV5-4, the J gene TRBJ1-4; 7 positions agree with TRBD1. The germline gives CDR1 SGHNT, CDR2 YYREEE (reference sequence). The CDR3 spans 13 residues. J lost 16 bases, V lost 3 bases, and 12 bases had no gene match.

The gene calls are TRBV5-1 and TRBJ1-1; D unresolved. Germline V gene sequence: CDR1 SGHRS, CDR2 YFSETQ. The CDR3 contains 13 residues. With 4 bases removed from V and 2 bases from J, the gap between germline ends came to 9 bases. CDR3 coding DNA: TGCGCCAGCAGCGCGGGGTCCAACACTGAAGCTTTCTTT. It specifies CASSAGSNTEAFF.

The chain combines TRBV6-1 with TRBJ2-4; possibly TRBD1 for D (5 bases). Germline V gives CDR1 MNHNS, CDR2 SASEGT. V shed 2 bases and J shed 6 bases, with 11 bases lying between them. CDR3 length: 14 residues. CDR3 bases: TGTGCCAGCAGTGAATTTACAGGCCGAAACATTCAGTACTTC. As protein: CASSEFTGRNIQYF.

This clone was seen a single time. In nucleotides, the CDR3 is TGCAGTGCTAGTCCGTTGGGCCCGGCGTACGAGCAGTACTTC. This encodes CSASPLGPAYEQYF. This chain joins TRBV20-1 and TRBJ2-7; D gene unclear. Germline V lookup: CDR1 DFQATT, CDR2 SNEGSKA (reference sequence). The CDR3 is made up of 14 amino acids. Trimming took off 3 bases at V and 4 bases at J, with 16 bases between the two ends.

The CDR3 here is CASSYQGPEQYF. The DNA for the CDR3 is TGTGCCAGCAGTTACCAGGGTCCCGAGCAGTACTTC. The rearrangement links TRBV12-3 or TRBV12-4 to TRBJ2-7; maybe TRBD1 (5 bases). The CDR3 runs to 12 residues. The germline V and J ends were trimmed by 4 bases and 6 bases, with 10 bases remaining between them.